This T cell receptor beta chain emerged from a study of blood T cells in healthy people across ages. General study results and limits: Naive T cell percentage and TCR beta diversity correlated strongly.

A second PCR of 7 to 11 cycles used a sample-barcoded 5' primer and a J-beta primer mix. TCRdb independently ran MiXCR on the 5' RACE reads; one entry per CDR3 protein. The table lists some 1.1 million distinct CDR3 sequences, roughly two fifths of them singletons. The germline CDR1 and CDR2 sequences are SGHTA and FQGNSA. This CDR3 comprises 16 residues. V shed 4 bases and J shed 0 bases, with 13 bases lying between them. Of note for this clonotype: The antigen remains unidentified.

This sequence was found in a man younger than 35 in good health. The source material was blood. This rearrangement joins TRBV7-2 to TRBJ1-3, with TRBD1 as a possible D gene (6 bases). CDR3 nucleotides: TGTGCCAGCAGCTGGATGGACAGCAACTCTGGAAACACCATATATTTT. This gives the protein CASSWMDSNSGNTIYF.